The subject of this entry is one T cell receptor beta chain. No antigen is known for it. No per-base quality is available; no much larger clone lies one base away. The record originates from a study of blood T cell repertoires in COVID-19 (dated by TCRdb to the early 2020s). Context from the whole study: The collaborator samples originated in the United States, Italy and Spain and spanned the acute and convalescent phases of COVID-19. The material from the prospective study consisted of cDNA or gDNA derived from T cells, B-cell-depleted T cells, or PBMCs. Deeply sampled blood TCRbeta repertoires from subjects exposed to, actively infected with, or recovered from COVID-19 were included in the dataset. A freely available public database, intended as a resource for researchers studying the immune response to SARS-CoV-2, is where the repertoires were released. Samples came from the ongoing ImmuneRACE study (first 160 participants) plus 1,254 subjects from 6 global collaborators. The sample metadata nearly always contained a de-identified subject ID, COVID-19 status, age in years and sex. Where available, HLA class I and class II types were taken from metadata supplied by the sample provider and were not determined by assay-based typing. Overall results and qualifications from the work: The amount of clinical and demographic metadata varied by source and participant and was provided uncurated.

Whole blood was collected in K2EDTA tubes by collaborating institutions according to the institutions' own protocols. For TCRbeta analysis, collaborator samples were shipped as frozen whole blood, as isolated PBMCs, or as DNA extracted from either sample type. Spanning cysteine to phenylalanine, the CDR3 consists of 14 amino acids. Of all the DNA, just the CDR3 is kept, 42 bases in frame from base 1. Trimmed from V: 2 bases; trimmed from J: 2 bases; junction bases lacking a gene match: 0. Reading the germline V gene (reference sequence) gives CDR1 MNHEY and CDR2 SMNVEV. The immunoSEQ Assay, a bias-controlled multiplex PCR, was used to amplify TCRbeta CDR3 regions from genomic DNA. Under the source paper's analysis protocol: Nucleated cell counts per sample were estimated from amplification of reference gene primers within the assay. To quantify the absolute abundance of each unique TCRbeta CDR3 rearrangement, sequence reads were collapsed and filtered. For each sample, productive Simpson clonality was calculated as the square root of Simpson's diversity index across productive rearrangements. Sourced from immuneACCESS, this table was stored by TCRdb with only in-frame sequences that have V and J called. A share of the clones is absent; for the studies checked, an unresolved V gene accounts for under half, and the remainder has no known explanation. V and J calls and clone size follow that table, whereas D and trimming were derived from the DNA. In this sample the table shows some 350,000 clones, 85% to 90% of which occur a single time. The ten top clones hold 5% to 8.5% of the sample.

Sequencing was performed on peripheral blood. This TCR was sampled from a man younger than 30 with active or convalescent COVID-19. The chain links TRBV27 with TRBJ2-1; 7 bases in between match TRBD1. The nucleotides read TGTGCCAGCAGTTTACAGGGGGCCTACAATGAGCAGTTCTTC. It translates as CASSLQGAYNEQFF.